Below, 13 T cell receptor beta chains from the same sample are listed, as sequenced in a study of tumor-infiltrating lymphocytes in primary liver carcinoma. Unsorted bulk tissue of roughly 17-33 mg yielded co-extracted RNA and DNA. TCR beta cDNA came from 400 to 500 ng total RNA, primed with a constant-region primer. Nested multiplex PCR, run for three rounds with slightly modified ARM-PCR, yielded TCR beta libraries. The opening two PCR rounds, about 11 cycles each, paired TRBV1-TRBV30 forward primers with a C-beta reverse primer. TCRdb recomputed calls from the multiplex PCR reads with MiXCR, one row per CDR3 protein. The sample has tens of thousands of distinct CDR3 sequences; 72% are singletons. The sequenced sample was liver tumor tissue from sampling region 1. Subset reported: tumor region T1, superior pole. Receptors originate from a middle-aged man with primary liver carcinoma and hepatitis B virus infection.

This clonotype was seen at least ten times. The chain links TRBV6-1 to TRBJ1-2; D is unclear. The CDR3 extends over 14 amino acids. With 4 bases removed from V and 4 bases from J, the gap between germline ends came to 13 bases. Germline CDR1 is MNHNS and CDR2 is SASEGT. DNA of the CDR3: TGTGCCAGCAGTGTGAAGCAAGCTATCTATGGCTACACCTTC. Translating it yields CASSVKQAIYGYTF.

As concerns this clonotype: Relative to the germline gene, one junction end is altered; a read error may explain this. The gene calls are TRBV11-2 and TRBJ2-7; the D gene is possibly TRBD1 (5 bases). The CDR3 contains 14 residues. The germline CDR1 and CDR2 sequences are SGHAT and FQNNGV. As DNA, the CDR3 is TGTGCTAGCAGCTTAACCGACAGAGCCTACGAGCACTACTTC. It specifies CASSLTDRAYEHYF.

This clonotype was detected only once. This CDR3 is missing its conserved last phenylalanine or tryptophan, likely due to a read error. V and J are TRBV11-2 and TRBJ2-6; TRBD2 is a possible D gene (6 bases). CDR1 is SGHAT and CDR2 is FQNNGV in the germline V gene. CDR3 length equals 18 residues. Trimming removed 6 bases from V and 0 bases from J, with 18 bases in between. CDR3: CASSLRLVGLSGANVLTL. As DNA, the CDR3 is TGTGCCAGCAGTCTACGACTAGTGGGACTCTCTGGGGCCAACGTCCTGACTCTC.

This clonotype was recorded at least ten times. The chain recombines TRBV10-3 with TRBJ2-1; the D gene is possibly TRBD2 (7 bases). The germline V gene encodes CDR1 ENHRY and CDR2 SYGVKD. The V end was cut by 7 bases, the J end by 5 bases, with 21 bases between. The CDR3 has 16 amino acids. CDR3 coding DNA: TGTGCCATCAAACCCTGGGGGCGGGAGTTAAACAATGAGCAGTTCTTC. This gives the protein CAIKPWGRELNNEQFF.

The rearrangement uses TRBV4-1 and TRBJ2-7; D not resolved. CDR3 size: 16 residues. The V gene's germline CDR1 is MGHRA and CDR2 YSYEKL. Trimming removed 4 bases from V and 9 bases from J, with 25 bases in between. The CDR3 nucleotides are TGCGCCAGCAGCCTCCTACCCGACGATCTTGGGCTCTGGCAGTACTTC. Residues: CASSLLPDDLGLWQYF.

The rearrangement links TRBV4-1 to TRBJ2-1; 13 nucleotides line up with TRBD2. In germline, CDR1 is MGHRA, CDR2 YSYEKL. The CDR3 extends over 21 amino acids. Losses at the gene ends were 1 base for V and 0 bases for J; bases not matched to a gene: 12. Written as DNA, the CDR3 is TGCGCCAGCAGCCAAGGAGGCCCCAGGACTAGCGGGAGATCCTCCTACAATGAGCAGTTCTTC. It yields the protein CASSQGGPRTSGRSSYNEQFF.

This clonotype appeared a few times. The J gene is TRBJ2-7, the V gene TRBV28; TRBD2 aligns across 12 bases. CDR1 MDHEN and CDR2 SYDVKM come from the germline V gene. V dropped 5 bases and J dropped 0; count of bases not matched to a gene: 5. CDR3 length: 16 amino acids. For the CDR3, the DNA is TGTGCCAGCAGTACGTGGACTAGCGGGACCTCCTACGAGCAGTACTTC. It codes for CASSTWTSGTSYEQYF.

The chain uses TRBV11-2 and TRBJ2-7; D is perhaps TRBD2 (5 bases). The CDR3 has 14 residues. V was pared by 4 bases and J by 2 bases, with 12 bases between. Germline-derived CDR1 and CDR2 are SGHAT and FQNNGV. CDR3 protein: CASSSIDGAYEQYF. The CDR3 DNA follows: TGTGCCAGCAGCTCAATCGACGGGGCCTACGAGCAGTACTTC.

The rearrangement links TRBV28 to TRBJ1-5; D gene unclear. The V end was cut by 6 bases, the J end by 5 bases, with 14 bases between. The CDR3 sequence is 14 residues long. Germline V gene lookup returns CDR1 MDHEN and CDR2 SYDVKM. In DNA form, the CDR3 reads TGTGCCAGCAGCCTAGACGGCGAGGATCAGCCCCAGCATTTT. Amino acids: CASSLDGEDQPQHF. The full variable domain, its missing parts supplied by reference TRBV28 and TRBJ1-5, is DVKVTQSSRYLVKRTGEKVFLECVQDMDHENMFWYRQDPGLGLRLIYFSYDVKMKEKGDIPEGYSVSREKKERFSLILESASTNQTSMYLCASSLDGEDQPQHFGDGTRLSIL.

The chain carries TRBV6-6 and TRBJ1-6; 9 bases are a match to TRBD1. This CDR3 spans 14 amino acids. The germline V gene has CDR1 MNHNY and CDR2 SVGAGI (reference sequence). The J segment lost 9 bases and the V segment lost 7 bases, leaving 7 bases of the junction unmatched. CDR3 in amino acids: CASMVGQGTSPLHF. The CDR3 DNA is TGTGCCAGCATGGTGGGACAGGGAACTTCACCCCTCCACTTT.

This clonotype appeared a few times. V and J are TRBV14 and TRBJ2-7; D assignment may be TRBD1 or TRBD2 (5 bases each). The germline V gene has CDR1 SGHDN and CDR2 FVKESK. The CDR3 is made up of 13 amino acids. V was trimmed by 9 bases and J by 3 bases, leaving 15 bases between them. The CDR3 region has the DNA TGTGCCAGTAACCAAGGGACCTACTACGAGCAGTACTTC. It specifies CASNQGTYYEQYF.

Worth noting for this clonotype: The conserved phenylalanine or tryptophan is not found at the CDR3 terminus, so this likely reflects a read error. This chain connects TRBV10-3 to TRBJ2-6; TRBD2 is a possible D gene (7 bases). Looked up from germline, CDR1 is ENHRY and CDR2 is SYGVKD. The CDR3 has 16 amino acids. CDR3 residues: CAIGEGEGTGANVLTL. As DNA, the CDR3 is TGTGCCATCGGTGAGGGGGAGGGGACTGGGGCCAACGTCCTGACTTTG.

In its sample, this clonotype was seen a few times. The rearrangement links TRBV11-2 to TRBJ2-3; D call uncertain. Germline CDR1 reads SGHAT; CDR2 reads FQNNGV. The CDR3 runs 15 residues. The V gene lost 1 base and the J gene lost 0 bases, with 8 bases spanning the gap. The CDR3 coding sequence is TGTGCCAGCAGCTTAGGAGTCCCCAGCACAGATACGCAGTATTTT. Translated, it gives CASSLGVPSTDTQYF.